The text below deals with one TCR beta chain. The data derive from a study of blood T cell repertoires in COVID-19. Looking at the study overall: Specimens from acute and convalescent COVID-19 originated in the United States, Italy and Spain. PBMCs, B-cell-depleted T cells, or T cells were the source of the cDNA or gDNA that made up the material.

Original analysis: Reference gene primers were amplified, and this amplification served to estimate nucleated cell counts. The repertoire was sequenced with immunoSEQ multiplex PCR; TCRdb's copy has only in-frame clones and lacks some. The V and J calls and clone size are taken from that table; D and trimming were inferred from the DNA. This sample has 340,000 or so clones, with about four fifths found just once. The CDR3 has 11 residues. Germline V CDR1 and CDR2: MNHEY, SVGEGT. V was cut by 2 bases and J by 7 bases, with 5 bases left in between. The clonotype originates from a man younger than 45 with active or convalescent COVID-19. Material for sequencing was peripheral blood. The chain is built from TRBV6-2 or TRBV6-3 and TRBJ1-2; no clear D gene. CDR3 in amino acids: CASSYPGGYTF. In DNA, the CDR3 is TGTGCCAGCAGTTACCCCGGTGGCTACACCTTC.